These T cell receptor beta chains were read from a single sample in a study of T cell responses to AZD1222 COVID-19 vaccine. Here immunoSEQ multiplex PCR was the method, and the copy in TCRdb shows in-frame clones only, minus some. The sample yields fewer than 250,000 clones, about 92% seen once. Specimen: peripheral blood, collected on day 0 of MenACWY control vaccination. The receptors here all came from an adult in good health. Each CDR3 is given with its conserved first and last residue. The D gene is left open where the match is weak. Clone size appears in some rows only: once, few, many, or a class for an expanded clone.

>.|14|TRBV19|TRBJ2-5|TRBD1
CASEAGGSGETQYF
TGTGCCAGTGAGGCAGGGGGCTCAGGAGAGACCCAGTACTTC
>.|13|TRBV30|TRBJ1-1|.
CATPGSGGTEAFF
TGTGCCACCCCGGGCTCCGGAGGAACTGAAGCTTTCTTT
>.|14|TRBV2|TRBJ2-2|TRBD1
CASSRQGDTGELFF
TGTGCCAGCAGTCGGCAGGGGGACACCGGGGAGCTGTTTTTT
>few|14|TRBV4-1|TRBJ1-5|.
CASSQEDSNQPQHF
TGCGCCAGCAGCCAAGAGGACTCCAATCAGCCCCAGCATTTT
>.|17|TRBV3-1/TRBV3-2|TRBJ1-6|.
CASSQVVGGHRNSPLHF
TGTGCCAGCAGCCAAGTAGTCGGGGGACACCGGAATTCACCCCTCCACTTT
>.|15|TRBV7-9|TRBJ2-4|.
CASTPPGTGKNIQYF
TGTGCCAGCACCCCTCCTGGGACGGGCAAAAACATTCAGTACTTC
>.|15|TRBV19|TRBJ1-1|.
CASSRADSMNTEAFF
TGTGCCAGTAGTAGGGCGGACAGTATGAACACTGAAGCTTTCTTT
>.|14|TRBV7-9|TRBJ1-1|.
CASSLAHLGTEAFF
TGTGCCAGCAGCTTAGCCCATCTCGGCACTGAAGCTTTCTTT
>once|17|TRBV28|TRBJ2-3|.
CASSFGTGRSSTDTQYF
TGTGCCAGCAGTTTCGGAACGGGGCGTTCTAGCACAGATACGCAGTATTTT
>.|17|TRBV15|TRBJ1-2|TRBD1
CATSRDPRGGGEYGYTF
TGTGCCACCAGCAGAGATCCACGAGGAGGGGGCGAATATGGCTACACCTTC
>.|14|TRBV4-1|TRBJ2-2|.
CASSQEKYTGELFF
TGCGCCAGCAGCCAAGAAAAGTACACCGGGGAGCTGTTTTTT
>.|15|TRBV29-1|TRBJ1-3|.
CSVGARTVSGNTIYF
TGCAGCGTTGGGGCACGGACGGTCTCTGGAAACACCATATATTTT
>.|15|TRBV18|TRBJ1-5|.
CASSPVGGDRQPQHF
TGTGCCAGCTCCCCGGTGGGGGGTGATCGTCAGCCCCAGCATTTT
>.|13|TRBV25-1|TRBJ1-2|TRBD1
CASSETGRSGYTF
TGTGCCAGCAGTGAGACAGGGAGGAGTGGCTACACCTTC
>.|15|TRBV6-4|TRBJ2-1|TRBD2
CASTEQASGGNEQFF
TGTGCCAGCACCGAACAGGCTAGCGGGGGGAATGAGCAGTTCTTC
>.|19|TRBV19|TRBJ1-3|TRBD1
CASIKSGRGRVSAGNTIYF
TGTGCCAGTATTAAGAGTGGCAGGGGGCGCGTTAGTGCTGGAAACACCATATATTTT
>.|11|TRBV20-1|TRBJ1-1|.
CSAVPVTEAFF
TGCAGTGCTGTCCCCGTCACTGAAGCTTTCTTT
>.|13|TRBV7-2|TRBJ1-5|.
CASSSWENQPQHF
TGTGCCAGCAGCTCGTGGGAGAATCAGCCCCAGCATTTT
>few|12|TRBV18|TRBJ1-2|.
CASSDNNYGYTF
TGTGCCAGCTCCGACAATAACTATGGCTACACCTTC
>.|12|TRBV28|TRBJ2-5|.
CASKGGSETQYF
TGTGCCAGCAAGGGGGGATCGGAGACCCAGTACTTC
>.|16|TRBV18|TRBJ1-2|.
CASSPKLAVSNYGYTF
TGTGCCAGCTCACCAAAACTGGCGGTATCGAACTATGGCTACACCTTC
>.|13|TRBV7-2|TRBJ1-2|.
CASSPEVFYGYTF
TGTGCCAGCAGCCCGGAGGTATTCTATGGCTACACCTTC
>.|13|TRBV4-2|TRBJ2-2|.
CASSQQGDGELFF
TGTGCCAGCAGCCAACAGGGCGACGGGGAGCTGTTTTTT
>.|12|TRBV29-1|TRBJ1-2|TRBD1
CSVKKQGYGYTF
TGCAGCGTTAAGAAACAGGGGTATGGCTACACCTTC
>.|17|TRBV18|TRBJ1-5|.
CASSLTPPTGSNQPQHF
TGTGCCAGCTCCCTCACTCCCCCTACAGGGTCGAATCAGCCCCAGCATTTT
>.|13|TRBV10-2|TRBJ1-5|TRBD1
CASSQGNDQPQHF
TGCGCCAGCTCACAGGGGAACGATCAGCCCCAGCATTTT
>once|14|TRBV27|TRBJ1-1|TRBD1
CASSLQGLNTEAFF
TGTGCCAGCAGCCTACAGGGGCTGAACACTGAAGCTTTCTTT
>once|16|TRBV6-1|TRBJ1-5|.
CASSELYPGANQPQHF
TGTGCCAGCAGTGAATTGTACCCGGGGGCTAATCAGCCCCAGCATTTT
>.|15|TRBV27|TRBJ1-5|.
CASSFLGSANQPQHF
TGTGCCAGCAGTTTCTTGGGAAGTGCCAATCAGCCCCAGCATTTT